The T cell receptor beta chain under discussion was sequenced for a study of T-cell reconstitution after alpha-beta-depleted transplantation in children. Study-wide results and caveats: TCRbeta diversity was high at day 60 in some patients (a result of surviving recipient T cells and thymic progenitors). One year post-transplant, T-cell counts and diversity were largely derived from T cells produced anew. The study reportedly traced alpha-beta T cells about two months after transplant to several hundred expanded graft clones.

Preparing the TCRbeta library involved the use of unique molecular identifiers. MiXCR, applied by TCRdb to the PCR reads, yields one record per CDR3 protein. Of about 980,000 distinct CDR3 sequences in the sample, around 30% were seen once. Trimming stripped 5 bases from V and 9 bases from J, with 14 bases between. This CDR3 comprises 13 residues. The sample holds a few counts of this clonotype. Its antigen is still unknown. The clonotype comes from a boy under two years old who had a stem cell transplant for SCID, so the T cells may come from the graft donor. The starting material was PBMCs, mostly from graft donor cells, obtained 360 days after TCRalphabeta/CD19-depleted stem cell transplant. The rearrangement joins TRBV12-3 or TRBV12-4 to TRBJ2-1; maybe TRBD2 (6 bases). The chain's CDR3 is CASSGWAGPEQFF. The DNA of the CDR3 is TGTGCCAGCAGTGGGTGGGCGGGGCCTGAGCAGTTCTTC.